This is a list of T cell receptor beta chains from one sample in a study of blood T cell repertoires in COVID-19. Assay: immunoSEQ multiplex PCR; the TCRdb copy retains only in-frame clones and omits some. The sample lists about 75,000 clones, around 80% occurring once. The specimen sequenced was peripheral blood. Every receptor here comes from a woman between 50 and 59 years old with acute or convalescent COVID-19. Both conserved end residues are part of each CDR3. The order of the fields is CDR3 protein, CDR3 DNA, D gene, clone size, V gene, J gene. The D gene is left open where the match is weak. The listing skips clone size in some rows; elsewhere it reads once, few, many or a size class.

CDR3: CASSKSAGGAMNTEAFF; DNA: TGTGCCAGCAGCAAATCCGCTGGGGGGGCCATGAACACTGAAGCTTTCTTT; D: -; size: -; V: TRBV7-6; J: TRBJ1-1
CDR3: CASRRRTDTQYF; DNA: TGTGCCAGCAGGAGGAGAACAGATACGCAGTATTTT; D: -; size: -; V: TRBV12-3/TRBV12-4; J: TRBJ2-3
CDR3: CASTRSQNPYEQYF; DNA: TGTGCCAGCACCCGATCCCAGAATCCCTACGAGCAGTACTTC; D: -; size: -; V: TRBV21-1; J: TRBJ2-7
CDR3: CAGLAGDEPYSPTPYF; DNA: TGTGCTGGACTAGCGGGAGACGAGCCCTATTCCCCCACACCGTACTTC; D: TRBD2; size: -; V: TRBV9; J: TRBJ2-7
CDR3: CATRPAGGTGTEAFF; DNA: TGTGCCACCAGACCCGCCGGGGGGACAGGGACTGAAGCTTTCTTT; D: TRBD1; size: -; V: TRBV24-1; J: TRBJ1-1
CDR3: CAWSGGQRYQPQHF; DNA: TGTGCCTGGAGTGGGGGACAGAGATATCAGCCCCAGCATTTT; D: TRBD1; size: -; V: TRBV30; J: TRBJ1-5
CDR3: CASSFSPGGRAPSTDTQYF; DNA: TGTGCCAGCAGTTTCAGCCCGGGGGGCCGGGCCCCTAGCACAGATACGCAGTATTTT; D: -; size: -; V: TRBV6-2/TRBV6-3; J: TRBJ2-3
CDR3: CASHRGLGQTNEKLFF; DNA: TGTGCCAGCCACAGGGGGCTGGGACAAACTAATGAAAAACTGTTTTTT; D: TRBD1; size: once; V: TRBV28; J: TRBJ1-4
CDR3: CASSPNRVKTEAFF; DNA: TGTGCCAGCAGCCCAAACAGGGTTAAGACTGAAGCTTTCTTT; D: -; size: -; V: TRBV4-2; J: TRBJ1-1
CDR3: CASSYPTAGGFSEAFF; DNA: TGTGCCAGCAGCTACCCGACGGCAGGGGGATTTTCTGAAGCTTTCTTT; D: TRBD1; size: -; V: TRBV7-9; J: TRBJ1-1
CDR3: CASSLTTGAYGYTF; DNA: TGTGCCAGCAGCCTGACGACAGGTGCTTATGGCTACACCTTC; D: -; size: few; V: TRBV7-9; J: TRBJ1-2
CDR3: CAWSSLRDSLRTGNTIYF; DNA: TGTGCCTGGAGTTCGCTCCGGGACAGCCTACGGACGGGAAACACCATATATTTT; D: TRBD1; size: -; V: TRBV30; J: TRBJ1-3
CDR3: CASSLGTGRQPQHF; DNA: TGTGCCAGCAGCTTAGGGACAGGGAGACAGCCCCAGCATTTT; D: TRBD1; size: -; V: TRBV7-2; J: TRBJ1-5
CDR3: CSVWDRDKQYF; DNA: TGCAGCGTCTGGGACAGGGATAAGCAGTACTTC; D: TRBD1; size: once; V: TRBV29-1; J: TRBJ2-7
CDR3: CASETDRSNEQFF; DNA: TGTGCCAGTGAGACCGACAGGTCCAATGAGCAGTTCTTC; D: -; size: -; V: TRBV6-5; J: TRBJ2-1
CDR3: CSVDTQGAGNTIYF; DNA: TGCAGCGTTGACACACAGGGGGCTGGAAACACCATATATTTT; D: TRBD1; size: -; V: TRBV29-1; J: TRBJ1-3
CDR3: CASIPPNYNEQFF; DNA: TGTGCCAGCATTCCCCCTAACTACAATGAGCAGTTCTTC; D: -; size: -; V: TRBV2; J: TRBJ2-1
CDR3: CASSQDYLAHNEQFF; DNA: TGCGCCAGCAGCCAAGATTACCTGGCCCACAATGAGCAGTTCTTC; D: -; size: -; V: TRBV4-3; J: TRBJ2-1
CDR3: CASSLPSKGRAGNEQFF; DNA: TGTGCCAGCAGTTTACCCTCCAAAGGGAGGGCCGGCAATGAGCAGTTCTTC; D: TRBD2; size: -; V: TRBV27; J: TRBJ2-1
CDR3: CASSGGQPFNQPQHF; DNA: TGTGCCAGCAGCGGGGGACAGCCTTTCAATCAGCCCCAGCATTTT; D: TRBD1; size: -; V: TRBV5-5; J: TRBJ1-5
CDR3: CASSLWASGGETQYF; DNA: TGTGCCAGCAGCTTATGGGCAAGCGGGGGAGAGACCCAGTACTTC; D: TRBD2; size: -; V: TRBV7-3; J: TRBJ2-5
CDR3: CASSQGSSGANVLTF; DNA: TGTGCCAGCAGCCAGGGGAGCTCTGGGGCCAACGTCCTGACTTTC; D: -; size: few; V: TRBV4-2; J: TRBJ2-6
CDR3: CASSLVAGSSTYEQYF; DNA: TGTGCCAGCAGCTTAGTGGCGGGGAGTTCCACGTACGAGCAGTACTTC; D: -; size: -; V: TRBV7-9; J: TRBJ2-7
CDR3: CASSWNRGAGELFF; DNA: TGCGCCAGCAGCTGGAACAGGGGAGCCGGGGAGCTGTTTTTT; D: TRBD1; size: once; V: TRBV5-1; J: TRBJ2-2
CDR3: CASSLLALNTGELFF; DNA: TGTGCCAGCAGCTTATTAGCACTGAACACCGGGGAGCTGTTTTTT; D: -; size: -; V: TRBV13; J: TRBJ2-2
CDR3: CASSQPRGGSYEQYF; DNA: TGTGCCAGCAGTCAGCCGCGGGGGGGCTCCTACGAGCAGTACTTC; D: TRBD2; size: once; V: TRBV6-2/TRBV6-3; J: TRBJ2-7
CDR3: CASKRDRGNEQFF; DNA: TGTGCCAGCAAACGCGACAGGGGGAATGAGCAGTTCTTC; D: TRBD1; size: -; V: TRBV12-3/TRBV12-4; J: TRBJ2-1
CDR3: CASSLAGARAYEQYF; DNA: TGTGCCAGCAGCTTGGCAGGGGCCAGAGCCTACGAGCAGTACTTC; D: -; size: few; V: TRBV5-6; J: TRBJ2-7
CDR3: CASSQGFGTDTQYF; DNA: TGTGCCAGTAGTCAGGGGTTTGGCACAGATACGCAGTATTTT; D: -; size: -; V: TRBV19; J: TRBJ2-3
CDR3: CASSRGQGRYEQYF; DNA: TGTGCCAGCAGCCGGGGACAGGGTCGCTACGAGCAGTACTTC; D: TRBD1; size: -; V: TRBV5-5; J: TRBJ2-7
CDR3: CASSLVGAGNGELFF; DNA: TGTGCCAGCAGCTTAGTTGGGGCGGGGAACGGGGAGCTGTTTTTT; D: -; size: -; V: TRBV7-8; J: TRBJ2-2
CDR3: CASSFDYRGVTEAFF; DNA: TGTGCCAGCAGTTTCGATTACAGGGGGGTGACTGAAGCTTTCTTT; D: TRBD1; size: few; V: TRBV27; J: TRBJ1-1
CDR3: CASSLWQSYEQYF; DNA: TGTGCCAGCAGTTTATGGCAGTCCTACGAGCAGTACTTC; D: -; size: once; V: TRBV27; J: TRBJ2-7
CDR3: CASSSGYEQYF; DNA: TGTGCCAGCAGTTCGGGCTACGAGCAGTACTTC; D: -; size: -; V: TRBV11-3; J: TRBJ2-7
CDR3: CASSLRQGSGSRAETQYF; DNA: TGTGCCAGCAGCTTAAGGCAGGGTAGCGGGAGCAGGGCAGAGACCCAGTACTTC; D: TRBD2; size: -; V: TRBV7-2; J: TRBJ2-5
CDR3: CASSEAGATEAFF; DNA: TGCGCCAGCAGCGAAGCAGGGGCCACTGAAGCTTTCTTT; D: -; size: -; V: TRBV5-1; J: TRBJ1-1
CDR3: CAWSIQGGDEQFF; DNA: TGTGCCTGGAGTATCCAGGGAGGCGATGAGCAGTTCTTC; D: -; size: -; V: TRBV30; J: TRBJ2-1
CDR3: CASSLRTRVDEQYF; DNA: TGCGCCAGCAGCTTGCGAACTAGGGTCGACGAGCAGTACTTC; D: -; size: -; V: TRBV5-1; J: TRBJ2-7
CDR3: CASSESVRSRGTEAFF; DNA: TGCGCCAGCAGTGAGTCAGTGAGGAGTCGGGGCACTGAAGCTTTCTTT; D: -; size: few; V: TRBV10-1; J: TRBJ1-1
CDR3: CASSPSGGPNIQYF; DNA: TGTGCCAGCAGCCCTAGCGGGGGACCCAACATTCAGTACTTC; D: TRBD2; size: once; V: TRBV14; J: TRBJ2-4
CDR3: CASSWKRSNLGTDTQYF; DNA: TGTGCCAGCAGCTGGAAGCGAAGTAATCTCGGCACAGATACGCAGTATTTT; D: -; size: -; V: TRBV5-8; J: TRBJ2-3
CDR3: CASSPPGGSKLGETQYF; DNA: TGTGCCAGCAGCCCGCCCGGCGGGTCAAAGCTAGGGGAGACCCAGTACTTC; D: -; size: -; V: TRBV14; J: TRBJ2-5
CDR3: CAISDGGGPSYEQYF; DNA: TGTGCCATCAGTGATGGGGGGGGGCCCTCCTACGAGCAGTACTTC; D: -; size: once; V: TRBV10-3; J: TRBJ2-7
CDR3: CASSSTRLVRTDTQYF; DNA: TGTGCCAGCAGCTCAACGCGACTAGTCCGCACAGATACGCAGTATTTT; D: -; size: -; V: TRBV5-4; J: TRBJ2-3
CDR3: CASSSRLGLATYEQYF; DNA: TGTGCCAGCAGTTCGCGGCTCGGACTTGCAACGTACGAGCAGTACTTC; D: -; size: -; V: TRBV6-5; J: TRBJ2-7
CDR3: CASSRGQGNSPLHF; DNA: TGTGCCAGCAGTAGGGGACAGGGGAATTCACCCCTCCACTTT; D: TRBD1; size: -; V: TRBV6-5; J: TRBJ1-6
CDR3: CASSETSGRAGEQYF; DNA: TGTGCCAGCAGTGAAACGAGCGGGAGGGCGGGTGAGCAGTACTTC; D: TRBD2; size: once; V: TRBV6-1; J: TRBJ2-7
CDR3: CASKGVTLGTYEQYF; DNA: TGTGCCAGCAAGGGGGTTACCCTCGGGACCTACGAGCAGTACTTC; D: -; size: -; V: TRBV7-9; J: TRBJ2-7
CDR3: CASSYPGEQFF; DNA: TGTGCCAGCAGTTACCCCGGTGAGCAGTTCTTC; D: -; size: -; V: TRBV12-3/TRBV12-4; J: TRBJ2-1
CDR3: CASSIAPSGRGSYEQYF; DNA: TGTGCCAGTAGTATAGCCCCTAGCGGGAGAGGCTCCTACGAGCAGTACTTC; D: TRBD2; size: once; V: TRBV19; J: TRBJ2-7
CDR3: CASSQFGRGAAYNEQFF; DNA: TGCGCCAGCAGTCAATTTGGGCGGGGGGCGGCTTACAATGAGCAGTTCTTC; D: TRBD2; size: -; V: TRBV23-1; J: TRBJ2-1
CDR3: CASSLGGGGGWFQYF; DNA: TGTGCCAGCAGCTTAGGAGGCGGGGGGGGTTGGTTCCAGTACTTC; D: TRBD2; size: -; V: TRBV7-2; J: TRBJ2-5
CDR3: CSVIAGLNTGELFF; DNA: TGCAGCGTGATAGCGGGGCTGAACACCGGGGAGCTGTTTTTT; D: TRBD2; size: once; V: TRBV29-1; J: TRBJ2-2
CDR3: CASCPRAPGQGPKETQYF; DNA: TGTGCCAGCTGCCCGAGAGCTCCGGGACAGGGGCCGAAAGAGACCCAGTACTTC; D: TRBD1; size: -; V: TRBV27; J: TRBJ2-5
CDR3: CASGLGLRGLNTEAFF; DNA: TGTGCTAGTGGTTTGGGCCTGAGGGGGCTGAACACTGAAGCTTTCTTT; D: TRBD1; size: once; V: TRBV12-5; J: TRBJ1-1
CDR3: CASSWDSTDTQYF; DNA: TGTGCCAGCAGTTGGGACTCCACAGATACGCAGTATTTT; D: -; size: -; V: TRBV6-5; J: TRBJ2-3
CDR3: CASSSTSGGLWRTDTQYF; DNA: TGTGCCAGCAGCTCAACTAGCGGGGGACTCTGGCGCACAGATACGCAGTATTTT; D: TRBD2; size: -; V: TRBV2; J: TRBJ2-3
CDR3: CASSSRPGQGSSSYNSPLHF; DNA: TGCGCCAGCAGCTCCAGACCGGGACAGGGGAGCAGCTCCTATAATTCACCCCTCCACTTT; D: TRBD1; size: -; V: TRBV4-3; J: TRBJ1-6